This T cell receptor (beta chain) originates from a study of blood T cells in healthy people across ages (dated by TCRdb to the mid-2010s). About the full investigation: In model experiments, template switching captured roughly one uniquely barcoded TCR beta cDNA molecule for every two T cells. To track age-related changes in TCR beta repertoire diversity, the study relied on deep sequencing normalized with unique cDNA molecular identifiers. Four age groups were formed from the donors: young (average about 15 years), middle-aged (approximately 40), aged (62) and long-lived (82). To avoid experimental bias, donors of different ages were randomly spread across the sequencing lanes. The study analyzed two additional independent replicas of 1 million unique cDNA reads from the same blood draw for two donors, one aged 18 to 29 and one aged 80 or older. Points the paper makes about the study in general: Observed TCR beta diversity correlated strongly with the percentage of naive T cells measured by flow cytometry. Estimates of total diversity from one million sequenced T cells were regarded as lower bounds and underestimates. Because the CMV infection status of the donors was unknown, age-related changes in expanded clonotypes may potentially have been confounded. Conclusive comparison of naive and antigen-experienced compartments was prevented by the profiling of bulk unsorted PBMCs. The long-lived group showed more naive CD4+ T cells, fewer expanded clones and increased TCR diversity than the aged group, suggesting age selection. Observed TCR beta diversity per million T cells fell roughly linearly with age, and a significant reduction was already apparent by age roughly 41.

The receptor library was made with 5' RACE. Sequencing took place on an Illumina HiSeq 2500. A second roughly 6 to 12 cycle PCR used a sample-barcoded 5' primer and a J-beta primer mix. A unique molecular identifier was introduced onto each TCR beta cDNA molecule by a template-switch 5' adaptor carrying 12 random nucleotides. At least 2.5 million CDR3-containing paired-end reads were obtained from each sample. First-strand cDNA was synthesized from all RNA with the Mint cDNA synthesis kit, primed by a TRBC-specific oligonucleotide. Following uracil-DNA glycosylase treatment, a first 18-cycle PCR with universal primers M1SS and BC2_uni_R was performed on all cDNA. Concerning the study's data processing: For normalization, 1 million high-quality reads, each with a distinct molecular identifier, were randomly selected from each sample. Reads with shared molecular identifiers were discarded instead of being binned into consensus sequences. CDR3 identification, clonotype clustering and error correction used MiTCR with a Q25 quality threshold and the strictest error-elimination algorithm. A nonparametric unseen species model with Euler transformation was used to estimate a lower bound on total TCR beta diversity. TCRdb itself trimmed the public reads at Q25 with fastp, ran MiXCR and retained productive beta chains. Rows merge per CDR3 protein into single entries with the most common DNA and genes. The authors' filters were not applied to this entry. This sample comprises roughly 800,000 distinct CDR3 sequences, more than 45% of them detected only once. The ten biggest clones cover roughly 22% of the sample.

CDR1 DFQATT and CDR2 SNEGSKA were looked up in the germline V gene (reference sequence). Including cysteine and phenylalanine, the CDR3 has 13 amino acids. Solely the CDR3 DNA is kept, with 39 bases framed from the first base. The germline ends are 13 bases apart after V is trimmed by 6 bases and J by 2 bases. The donors were 40 or so Caucasian individuals from Russia, aged about 6 to 95 years, who were systemically healthy. Each donor gave about 9.7 milliliters of peripheral blood, drawn into EDTA-treated Vacutainer tubes. Ficoll-Paque density-gradient centrifugation was used to isolate PBMCs, with at least 7 million obtained per sample. Total RNA was extracted from PBMCs with Trizol reagent, with at least 6 micrograms obtained per sample. Naive CD45RAhigh/CD27high T cell percentages were measured by flow cytometry on a PBMC aliquot from every donor. Of note for this clonotype: Its antigen remains unidentified. Base qualities are missing; no much larger clone stands one base away.

The receptor was isolated from a man between 25 and 39 years old in good health. Sequencing was done on a sample of blood. The V and J segments used are TRBV20-1 and TRBJ2-5; a tentative D call is TRBD2 (6 bases match). The bases are TGCAGTGCCCCCCGCGGGAAACAAGAGACCCAGTACTTC. Translated, it reads CSAPRGKQETQYF.